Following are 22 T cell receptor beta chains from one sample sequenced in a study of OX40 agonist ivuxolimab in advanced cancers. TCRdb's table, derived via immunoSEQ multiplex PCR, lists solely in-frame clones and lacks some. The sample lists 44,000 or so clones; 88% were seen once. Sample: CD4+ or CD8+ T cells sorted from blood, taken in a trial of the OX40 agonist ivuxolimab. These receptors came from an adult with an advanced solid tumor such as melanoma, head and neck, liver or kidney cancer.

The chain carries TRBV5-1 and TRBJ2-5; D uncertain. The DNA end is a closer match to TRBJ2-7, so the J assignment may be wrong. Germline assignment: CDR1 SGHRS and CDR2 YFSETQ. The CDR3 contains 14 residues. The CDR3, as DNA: TGCGCCAGCAGCTTAGAAGGAAGCTCCTACGAGCAGTACTTC. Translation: CASSLEGSSYEQYF.

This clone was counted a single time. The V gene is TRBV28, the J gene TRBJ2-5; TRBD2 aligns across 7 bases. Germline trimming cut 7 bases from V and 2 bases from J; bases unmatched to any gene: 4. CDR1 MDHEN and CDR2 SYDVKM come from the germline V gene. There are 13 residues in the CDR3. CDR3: CASTWGGQETQYF. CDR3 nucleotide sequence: TGTGCCAGCACCTGGGGGGGACAAGAGACCCAGTACTTC.

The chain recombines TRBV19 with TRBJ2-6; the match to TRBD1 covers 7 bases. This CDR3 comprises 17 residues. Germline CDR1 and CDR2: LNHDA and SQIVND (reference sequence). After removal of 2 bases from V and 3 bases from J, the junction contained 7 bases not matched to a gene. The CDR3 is CASSIQDRVGGANVLTF. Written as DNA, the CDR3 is TGTGCCAGTAGTATACAAGACAGGGTAGGTGGGGCCAACGTCCTGACTTTC. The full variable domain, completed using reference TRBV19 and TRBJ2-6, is DGGITQSPKYLFRKEGQNVTLSCEQNLNHDAMYWYRQDPGQGLRLIYYSQIVNDFQKGDIAEGYSVSREKKESFPLTVTSAQKNPTAFYLCASSIQDRVGGANVLTFGAGSRLTVL.

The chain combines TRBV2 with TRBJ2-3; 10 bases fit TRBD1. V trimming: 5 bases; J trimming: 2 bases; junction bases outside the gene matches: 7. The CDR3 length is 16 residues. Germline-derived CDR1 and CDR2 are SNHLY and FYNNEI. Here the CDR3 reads CASSPGQGGTTDTQYF. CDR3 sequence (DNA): TGTGCCAGCAGTCCTGGACAGGGGGGCACCACAGATACGCAGTATTTT.

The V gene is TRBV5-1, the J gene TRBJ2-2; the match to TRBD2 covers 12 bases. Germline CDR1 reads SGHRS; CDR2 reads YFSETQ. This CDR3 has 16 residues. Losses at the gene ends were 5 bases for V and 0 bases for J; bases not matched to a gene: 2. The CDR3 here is CASRLAGGPNTGELFF. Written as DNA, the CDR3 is TGCGCCAGCAGACTAGCGGGGGGACCGAACACCGGGGAGCTGTTTTTT.

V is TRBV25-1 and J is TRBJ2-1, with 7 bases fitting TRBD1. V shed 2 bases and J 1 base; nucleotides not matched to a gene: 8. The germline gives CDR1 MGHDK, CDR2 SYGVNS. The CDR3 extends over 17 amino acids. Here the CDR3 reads CASSEGGRGRSYNEQFF. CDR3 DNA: TGTGCCAGCAGTGAAGGTGGAAGGGGGCGATCCTACAATGAGCAGTTCTTC. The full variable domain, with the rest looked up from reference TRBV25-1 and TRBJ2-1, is EADIYQTPRYLVIGTGKKITLECSQTMGHDKMYWYQQDPGMELHLIHYSYGVNSTEKGDLSSESTVSRIRTEHFPLTLESARPSHTSQYLCASSEGGRGRSYNEQFFGPGTRLTVL.

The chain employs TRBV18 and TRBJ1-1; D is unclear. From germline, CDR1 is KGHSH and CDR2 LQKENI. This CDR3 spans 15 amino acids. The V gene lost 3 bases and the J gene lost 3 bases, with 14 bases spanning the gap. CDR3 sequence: CASSPPGRVDTEAFF. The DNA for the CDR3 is TGTGCCAGCTCACCCCCGGGTAGGGTTGACACTGAAGCTTTCTTT.

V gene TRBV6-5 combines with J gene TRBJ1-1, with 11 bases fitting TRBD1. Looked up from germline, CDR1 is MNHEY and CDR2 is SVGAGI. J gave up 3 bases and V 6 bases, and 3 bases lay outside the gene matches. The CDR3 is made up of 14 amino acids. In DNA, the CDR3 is TGTGCCAGCAGCCTGGACAGGGGGCACACTGAAGCTTTCTTT. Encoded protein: CASSLDRGHTEAFF.

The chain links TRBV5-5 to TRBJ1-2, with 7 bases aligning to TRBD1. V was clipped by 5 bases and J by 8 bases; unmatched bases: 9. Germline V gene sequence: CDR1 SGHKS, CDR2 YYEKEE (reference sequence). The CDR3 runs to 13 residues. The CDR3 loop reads CASSFGQAAGYTF. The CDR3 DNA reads TGTGCCAGCAGTTTTGGACAGGCAGCCGGCTACACCTTC.

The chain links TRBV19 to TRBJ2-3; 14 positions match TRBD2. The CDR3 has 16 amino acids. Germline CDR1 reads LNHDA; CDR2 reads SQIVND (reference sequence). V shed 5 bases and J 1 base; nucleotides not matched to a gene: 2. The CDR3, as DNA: TGTGCCAGTAGTCAGGGACTAGCGGGGGGCACAGATACGCAGTATTTT. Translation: CASSQGLAGGTDTQYF. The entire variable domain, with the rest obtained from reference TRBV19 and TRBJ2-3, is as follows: DGGITQSPKYLFRKEGQNVTLSCEQNLNHDAMYWYRQDPGQGLRLIYYSQIVNDFQKGDIAEGYSVSREKKESFPLTVTSAQKNPTAFYLCASSQGLAGGTDTQYFGPGTRLTVL.

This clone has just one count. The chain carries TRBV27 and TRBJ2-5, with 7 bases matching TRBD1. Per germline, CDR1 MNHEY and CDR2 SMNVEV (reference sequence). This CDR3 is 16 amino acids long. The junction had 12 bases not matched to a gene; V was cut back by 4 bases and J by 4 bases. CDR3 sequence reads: CASSSNRGVGRETQYF. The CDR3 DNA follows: TGTGCCAGCAGTTCAAACAGGGGTGTTGGGAGAGAGACCCAGTACTTC.

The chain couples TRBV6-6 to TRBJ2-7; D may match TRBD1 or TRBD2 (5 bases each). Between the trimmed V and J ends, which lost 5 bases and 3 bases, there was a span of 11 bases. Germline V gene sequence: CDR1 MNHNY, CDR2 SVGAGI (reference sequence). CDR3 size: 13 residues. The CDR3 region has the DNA TGTGCCAGCAGTATGGGGGTTGTCTACGAGCAGTACTTC. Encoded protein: CASSMGVVYEQYF.

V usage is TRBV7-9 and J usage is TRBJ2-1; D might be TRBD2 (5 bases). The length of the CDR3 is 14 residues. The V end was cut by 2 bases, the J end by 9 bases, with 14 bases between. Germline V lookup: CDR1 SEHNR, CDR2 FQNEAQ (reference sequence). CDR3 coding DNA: TGTGCCAGCAGCTTAAAAGCTGTGGGGAGTGAGCAGTTCTTC. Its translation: CASSLKAVGSEQFF.

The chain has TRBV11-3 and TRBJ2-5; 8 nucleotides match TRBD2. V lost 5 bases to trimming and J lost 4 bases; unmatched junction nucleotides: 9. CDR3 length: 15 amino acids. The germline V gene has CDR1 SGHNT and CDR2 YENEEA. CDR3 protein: CASSRSGAVSETQYF. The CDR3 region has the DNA TGTGCCAGCAGCCGTAGCGGGGCCGTGTCAGAGACCCAGTACTTC.

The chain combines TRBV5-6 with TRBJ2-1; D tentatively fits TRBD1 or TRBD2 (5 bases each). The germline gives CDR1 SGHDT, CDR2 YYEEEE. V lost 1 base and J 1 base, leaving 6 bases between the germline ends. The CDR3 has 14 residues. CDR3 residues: CASSLWGSYNEQFF. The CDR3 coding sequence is TGTGCCAGCAGCTTGTGGGGGTCCTACAATGAGCAGTTCTTC. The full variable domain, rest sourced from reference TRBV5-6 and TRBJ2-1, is DAGVTQSPTHLIKTRGQQVTLRCSPKSGHDTVSWYQQALGQGPQFIFQYYEEEERQRGNFPDRFSGHQFPNYSSELNVNALLLGDSALYLCASSLWGSYNEQFFGPGTRLTVL.

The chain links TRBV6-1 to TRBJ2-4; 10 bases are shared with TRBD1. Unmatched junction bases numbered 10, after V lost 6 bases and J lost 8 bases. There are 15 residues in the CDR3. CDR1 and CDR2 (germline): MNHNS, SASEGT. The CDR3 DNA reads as TGTGCCAGCAGGCCCGACAGGGGGCCGGGGGACATTCAGTACTTC. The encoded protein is CASRPDRGPGDIQYF.

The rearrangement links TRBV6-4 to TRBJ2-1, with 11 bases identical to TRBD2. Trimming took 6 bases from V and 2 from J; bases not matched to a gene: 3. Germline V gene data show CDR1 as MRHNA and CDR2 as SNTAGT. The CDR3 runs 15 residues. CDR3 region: CASSVAGGTYNEQFF. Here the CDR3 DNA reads TGTGCCAGCAGCGTAGCGGGGGGGACCTACAATGAGCAGTTCTTC.

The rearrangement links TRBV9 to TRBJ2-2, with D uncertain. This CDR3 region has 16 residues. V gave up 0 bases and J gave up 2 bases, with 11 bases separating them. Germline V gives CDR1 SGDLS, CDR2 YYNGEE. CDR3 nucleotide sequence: TGTGCCAGCAGCGTAGATCGTACAAGCAACACCGGGGAGCTGTTTTTT. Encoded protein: CASSVDRTSNTGELFF.

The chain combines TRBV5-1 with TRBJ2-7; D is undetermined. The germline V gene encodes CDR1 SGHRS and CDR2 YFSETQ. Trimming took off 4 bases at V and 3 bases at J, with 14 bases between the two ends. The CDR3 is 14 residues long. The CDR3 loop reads CASSERTPGYEQYF. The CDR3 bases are TGCGCCAGCAGCGAAAGGACCCCGGGCTACGAGCAGTACTTC.

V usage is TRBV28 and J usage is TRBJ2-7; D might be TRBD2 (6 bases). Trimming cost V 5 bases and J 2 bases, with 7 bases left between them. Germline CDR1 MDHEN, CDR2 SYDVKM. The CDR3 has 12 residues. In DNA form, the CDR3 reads TGTGCCAGCAGTCCGGGAGCCTACGAGCAGTACTTC. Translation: CASSPGAYEQYF.

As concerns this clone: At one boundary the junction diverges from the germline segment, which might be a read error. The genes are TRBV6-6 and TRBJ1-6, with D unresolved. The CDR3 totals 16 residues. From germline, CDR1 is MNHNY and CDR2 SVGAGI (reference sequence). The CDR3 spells CVSSYSYFSGNSPLHF. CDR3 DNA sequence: TGTGTCAGCAGTTACTCGTACTTTTCGGGGAATTCACCCCTCCACTTT.

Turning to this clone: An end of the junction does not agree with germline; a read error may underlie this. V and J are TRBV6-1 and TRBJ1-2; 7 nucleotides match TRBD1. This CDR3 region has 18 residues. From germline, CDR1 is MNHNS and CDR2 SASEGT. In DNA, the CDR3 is TGTGCCAGCAGAGAAGGGGGTGGAGGGGGCAAGTCCAACTATGGCTACACCTTC. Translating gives CASREGGGGGKSNYGYTF.